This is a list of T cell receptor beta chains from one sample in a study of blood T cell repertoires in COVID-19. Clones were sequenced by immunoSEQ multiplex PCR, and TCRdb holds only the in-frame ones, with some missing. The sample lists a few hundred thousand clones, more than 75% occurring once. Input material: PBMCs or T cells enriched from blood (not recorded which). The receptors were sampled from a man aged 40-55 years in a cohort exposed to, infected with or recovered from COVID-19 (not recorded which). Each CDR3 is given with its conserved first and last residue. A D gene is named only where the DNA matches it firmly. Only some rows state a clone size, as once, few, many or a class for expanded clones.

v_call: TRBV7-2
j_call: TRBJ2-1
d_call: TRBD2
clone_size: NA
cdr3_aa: CASSLVRLAGVNEQFF
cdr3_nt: TGTGCCAGCAGCTTAGTGCGGCTAGCGGGAGTTAATGAGCAGTTCTTC

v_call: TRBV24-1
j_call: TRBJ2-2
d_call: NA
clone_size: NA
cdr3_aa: CATSDPRVSANTGELFF
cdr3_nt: TGTGCCACCAGTGATCCCAGGGTTTCCGCGAACACCGGGGAGCTGTTTTTT

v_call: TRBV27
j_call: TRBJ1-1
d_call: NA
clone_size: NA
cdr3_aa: CASSIQQGAQAFF
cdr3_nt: TGTGCCAGCAGTATTCAACAGGGAGCTCAAGCTTTCTTT

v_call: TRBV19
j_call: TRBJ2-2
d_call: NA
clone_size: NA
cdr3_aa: CATPQLGNTGELFF
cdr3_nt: TGTGCCACCCCCCAGCTAGGGAACACCGGGGAGCTGTTTTTT

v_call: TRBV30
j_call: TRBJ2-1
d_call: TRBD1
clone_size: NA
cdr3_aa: CAWSFGQGAYNEQFF
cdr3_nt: TGTGCCTGGAGTTTTGGGCAGGGGGCGTACAATGAGCAGTTCTTC

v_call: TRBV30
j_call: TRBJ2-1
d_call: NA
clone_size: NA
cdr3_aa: CAWSGLNIEQFF
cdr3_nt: TGTGCCTGGAGTGGGTTAAACATTGAGCAGTTCTTC

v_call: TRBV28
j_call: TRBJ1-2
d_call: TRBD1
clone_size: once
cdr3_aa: CASLGTASGGGYTF
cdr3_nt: TGTGCCTCCCTCGGGACAGCCTCCGGGGGCGGCTACACCTTC

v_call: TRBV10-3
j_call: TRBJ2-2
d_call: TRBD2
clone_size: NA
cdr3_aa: CAISDDSGNANTGELFF
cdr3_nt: TGTGCCATCAGTGATGATAGCGGGAACGCGAACACCGGGGAGCTGTTTTTT

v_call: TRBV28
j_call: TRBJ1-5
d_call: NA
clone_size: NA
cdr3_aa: CASRTNRVQPQHF
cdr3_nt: TGTGCCAGCAGAACAAACAGGGTCCAGCCCCAGCATTTT

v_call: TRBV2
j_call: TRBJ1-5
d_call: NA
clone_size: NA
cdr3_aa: CASRDLEDQPQHF
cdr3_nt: TGTGCCAGCCGTGATCTGGAGGATCAGCCCCAGCATTTT

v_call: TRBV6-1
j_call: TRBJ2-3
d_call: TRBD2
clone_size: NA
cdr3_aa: CASSEVVLAGVADTQYF
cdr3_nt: TGTGCCAGCAGTGAAGTTGTACTAGCGGGAGTCGCAGATACGCAGTATTTT

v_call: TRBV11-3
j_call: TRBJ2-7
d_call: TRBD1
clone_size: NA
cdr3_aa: CASSLSGTGGYEQYF
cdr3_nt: TGTGCCAGCAGCTTATCCGGTACAGGGGGCTACGAGCAGTACTTC

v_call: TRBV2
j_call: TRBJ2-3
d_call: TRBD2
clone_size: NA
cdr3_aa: CASSALAGGRTDTQYF
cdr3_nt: TGTGCCAGCAGTGCGCTAGCGGGAGGGCGCACAGATACGCAGTATTTT

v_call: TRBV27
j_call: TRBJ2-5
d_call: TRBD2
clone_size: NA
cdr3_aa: CASSLVSGGERTQYF
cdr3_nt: TGTGCCAGCAGTTTAGTTTCGGGGGGGGAAAGGACCCAGTACTTC

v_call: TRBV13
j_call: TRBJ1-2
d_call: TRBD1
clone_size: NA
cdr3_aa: CASSLAGTGSSGYTF
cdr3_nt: TGTGCCAGCAGCCTTGCCGGGACAGGTAGCAGTGGCTACACCTTC

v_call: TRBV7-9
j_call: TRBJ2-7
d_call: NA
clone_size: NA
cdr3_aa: CASSVRGREQYF
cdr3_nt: TGTGCCAGCAGCGTTCGAGGGAGAGAGCAGTACTTC

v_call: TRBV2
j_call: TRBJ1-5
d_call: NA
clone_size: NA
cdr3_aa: CASSEATADQPQHF
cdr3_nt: TGTGCCAGCAGTGAAGCCACGGCGGATCAGCCCCAGCATTTT

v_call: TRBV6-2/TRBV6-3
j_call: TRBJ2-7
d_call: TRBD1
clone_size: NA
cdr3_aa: CASSRQGMYGYEQYF
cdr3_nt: TGTGCCAGCAGCCGACAGGGAATGTATGGTTACGAGCAGTACTTC

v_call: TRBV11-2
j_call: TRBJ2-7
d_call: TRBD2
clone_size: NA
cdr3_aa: CASSPLAGGSYEQYF
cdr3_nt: TGTGCCAGCAGCCCACTAGCGGGAGGCTCCTACGAGCAGTACTTC

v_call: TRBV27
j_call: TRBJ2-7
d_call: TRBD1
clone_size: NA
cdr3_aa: CASSPSGTGAFYEQYF
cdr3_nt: TGTGCCAGCAGTCCATCCGGGACAGGTGCTTTCTACGAGCAGTACTTC

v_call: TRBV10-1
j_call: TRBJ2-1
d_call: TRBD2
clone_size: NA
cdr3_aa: CASSESGNYNEQFF
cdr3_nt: TGCGCCAGCAGCGAAAGCGGGAACTACAATGAGCAGTTCTTC

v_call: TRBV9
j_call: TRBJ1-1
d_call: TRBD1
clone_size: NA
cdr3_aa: CASSGGQANTEAFF
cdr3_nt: TGTGCCAGCAGCGGCGGACAGGCGAACACTGAAGCTTTCTTT

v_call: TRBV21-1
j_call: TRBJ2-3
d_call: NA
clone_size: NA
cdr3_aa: CASSNRAPDTQYF
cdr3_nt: TGTGCCAGCAGCAACAGGGCTCCAGATACGCAGTATTTT

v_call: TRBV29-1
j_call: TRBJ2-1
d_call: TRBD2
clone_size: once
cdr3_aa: CSEKTSGNEQFF
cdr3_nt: TGCAGCGAGAAGACTAGCGGCAATGAGCAGTTCTTC

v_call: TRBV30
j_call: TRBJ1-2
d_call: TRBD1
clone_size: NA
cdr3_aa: CAWYPQGANGYTF
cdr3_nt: TGTGCCTGGTATCCTCAGGGGGCGAATGGCTACACCTTC

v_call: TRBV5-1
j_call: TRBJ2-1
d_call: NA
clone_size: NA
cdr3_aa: CASSLDGSRYNEQFF
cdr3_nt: TGCGCCAGCAGCTTGGACGGGAGTAGGTACAATGAGCAGTTCTTC

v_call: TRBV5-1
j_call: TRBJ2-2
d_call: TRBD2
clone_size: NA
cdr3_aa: CASGTSGWAGELFF
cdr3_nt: TGCGCCAGTGGAACTAGCGGATGGGCCGGGGAGCTGTTTTTT

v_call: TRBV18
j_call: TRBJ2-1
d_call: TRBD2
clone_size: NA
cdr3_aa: CASSPPGLGNNEQFF
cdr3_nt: TGTGCCAGCTCACCTCCGGGACTAGGCAACAATGAGCAGTTCTTC

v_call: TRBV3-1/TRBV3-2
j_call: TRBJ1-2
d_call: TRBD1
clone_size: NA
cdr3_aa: CASSPGQLPVGTF
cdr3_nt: TGTGCCAGCAGCCCGGGACAGCTTCCTGTGGGCACCTTC